This paragraph reports one T cell receptor (beta chain). Antigen unknown. The source of the sample is a study of cytomegalovirus exposure and HLA in healthy donors. Study background: Unique TCRs numbering some 77 million, obtained from HLA-typed donors, made up an early data release. Overall study results and limits: TCR beta chain V- and J-gene trimming was linked, in a later analysis, to a missense variant in DCLRE1C. Previously analyzed data showed that most TCR beta V segments were productive at a frequency of about 87% or about 30%.

This CDR3 comprises 15 residues. After removal of 0 bases from V and 7 bases from J, the junction contained 9 bases not matched to a gene. CDR1 and CDR2 (germline): SGDLS, YYNGEE. PCR primers comprised 60 Vbeta and 13 Jbeta primers. Here immunoSEQ multiplex PCR was the method, and the copy in TCRdb shows in-frame clones only, minus some. The sample consists of 110,000 to 150,000 clones, less than 85% of them appearing once. Sequences were obtained from PBMCs. This chain joins TRBV9 and TRBJ2-7; 8 nucleotides match TRBD1. This receptor was taken from a man aged 18 to 29 in good health and CMV-seropositive. CDR3 bases: TGTGCCAGCAGCGTAGGCGGGACAGGATCCCGGGAGCAGTACTTC. Its translation: CASSVGGTGSREQYF.